What follows is one T cell receptor (beta chain) and its context. This record comes from a study of cytomegalovirus exposure and HLA in healthy donors. Libraries were prepared by immunoSEQ multiplex PCR; TCRdb keeps only in-frame clonotypes and omits some of them. The top ten clones hold roughly 0.8% of a sample with 300,000 to 450,000 clones, 80% to 90% of them seen once. CDR1 and CDR2 (germline): MDHEN, SYDVKM. This CDR3 comprises 14 residues. V lost 1 base, J lost 7 bases, and 13 bases lay in between. The chain employs TRBV28 and TRBJ1-1, with D perhaps matching TRBD1 (5 bases). The material sequenced was PBMCs. This clonotype originated in a woman younger than 35 in good health and CMV-seronegative. The CDR3 spells CASSLLRGRGEAFF. In nucleotides, the CDR3 is TGTGCCAGCAGTTTATTGCGGGGTAGGGGTGAAGCTTTCTTT.